These 32 T cell receptor beta chains came from one sample sequenced in a study of shared clonotypes between healthy human individuals. Some clones are missing from TCRdb's copy, which holds only in-frame ones; the method was immunoSEQ multiplex PCR. Of some 790,000 clones in the sample, 55% to 80% are singletons; the top ten hold approximately 1.8%. Sequencing was performed on memory CD4+ T cells sorted from blood. Subset noted: CD45RA-negative fraction. The origin of the receptors is a woman younger than 45 in good health.

The V and J genes are TRBV18 and TRBJ2-7, with TRBD1 matching over 9 bases. The CDR3 has 14 amino acids. Germline CDR1 and CDR2: KGHSH and LQKENI. The ends lost 2 bases at V and 4 bases at J; junction bases unmatched: 3. The CDR3 reads CASSPMDRGYEQYF. The CDR3 DNA sequence: TGTGCCAGCTCACCAATGGACAGGGGTTACGAGCAGTACTTC.

This clone was seen a handful of times. The V call is TRBV2, the J call TRBJ2-7; the match to TRBD2 covers 10 bases. Germline CDR1 reads SNHLY; CDR2 reads FYNNEI. V was pared by 5 bases and J by 4 bases, with 8 bases of the junction left unmatched. CDR3 size: 15 residues. The chain's CDR3 is CASSLRLAGGYEQYF. CDR3 nucleotide sequence: TGTGCCAGCAGTCTACGACTAGCGGGCGGATACGAGCAGTACTTC. The full variable domain, completed using reference TRBV2 and TRBJ2-7, is EPEVTQTPSHQVTQMGQEVILRCVPISNHLYFYWYRQILGQKVEFLVSFYNNEISEKSEIFDDQFSVERPDGSNFTLKIRSTKLEDSAMYFCASSLRLAGGYEQYFGPGTRLTVT.

This clone was seen a handful of times. This chain connects TRBV5-1 to TRBJ2-1; 7 positions match TRBD1. The CDR3 length is 15 residues. V shed 0 bases, J shed 3 bases, and the junction held 3 bases outside the gene matches. Germline V gives CDR1 SGHRS, CDR2 YFSETQ. The CDR3 DNA reads as TGCGCCAGCAGCTTGGAGGGGGCTGACTACAATGAGCAGTTCTTC. It translates to CASSLEGADYNEQFF.

V gene TRBV7-9 combines with J gene TRBJ1-5; D not certain. Trimming left V 4 bases short and J 4 bases short, with 8 bases between. CDR1 is SEHNR, CDR2 FQNEAQ, per germline (reference sequence). The CDR3 covers 13 residues. The CDR3 spells CASSSTENQPQHF. CDR3 DNA sequence: TGTGCCAGCAGCTCCACAGAGAATCAGCCCCAGCATTTT.

The V call is TRBV27, the J call TRBJ1-2; perhaps TRBD1 as D (6 bases). The CDR3 runs 15 residues. The V gene lost 0 bases and the J gene lost 2 bases, with 10 bases spanning the gap. CDR1 is MNHEY and CDR2 is SMNVEV in the germline V gene (reference sequence). CDR3 protein: CASSLSGGYNYGYTF. In DNA form, the CDR3 reads TGTGCCAGCAGTTTATCGGGGGGCTACAACTATGGCTACACCTTC.

This clone appeared a few times. J is TRBJ1-1 and V is TRBV6-5, with 8 bases aligning to TRBD1. This CDR3 contains 15 residues. V lost 4 bases to trimming and J lost 7 bases; unmatched junction nucleotides: 11. Germline V gene sequence: CDR1 MNHEY, CDR2 SVGAGI. The CDR3 sequence: CASSSRPTGDLEAFF. In nucleotides, the CDR3 is TGTGCCAGCAGTTCCCGCCCGACAGGGGACCTTGAAGCTTTCTTT.

This chain links TRBV5-3 with TRBJ1-1; D remains ambiguous. TRBV5-3 is an open reading frame whose function is uncertain. CDR3 length: 13 residues. V was pared by 10 bases and J by 5 bases, with 18 bases between. CDR3 in amino acids: CASVGRPGTEAFF. CDR3 bases: TGTGCCTCAGTAGGCAGGCCTGGGACTGAAGCTTTCTTT.

The chain couples TRBV10-3 to TRBJ1-2; D may be TRBD1 (6 bases). The ends were cut back, 3 bases at V and 4 bases at J, with 15 bases in the middle. The CDR3 spans 15 residues. Germline V gene data show CDR1 as ENHRY and CDR2 as SYGVKD. The CDR3: CAISESGAGSYGYTF. The CDR3 coding sequence is TGTGCCATCAGTGAATCGGGGGCAGGAAGCTATGGCTACACCTTC.

The chain recombines TRBV19 with TRBJ2-6; maybe TRBD1 (6 bases). This CDR3 has 16 residues. Germline CDR1 and CDR2: LNHDA and SQIVND (reference sequence). V was clipped by 4 bases and J by 4 bases, with 14 bases between them. The CDR3, as DNA: TGTGCCAGTAGTAAACTAGGGGGAGCCGGGGCCAACGTCCTGACTTTC. Protein product: CASSKLGGAGANVLTF.

For this clone: Different DNA sequences within this sample yield the same CDR3. This chain links TRBV28 with TRBJ2-1; D is perhaps TRBD1 or TRBD2 (5 bases each). This CDR3 is built from 12 residues. V gave up 2 bases and J gave up 8 bases, with 7 bases separating them. Germline CDR1 reads MDHEN; CDR2 reads SYDVKM. This CDR3 is CASSLRGDEQFF. CDR3 nucleotide sequence: TGTGCCAGCAGTTTAAGAGGGGATGAGCAGTTCTTC.

This chain links TRBV10-2 with TRBJ2-4; 13 bases are shared with TRBD2. There are 17 residues in the CDR3. With V trimmed by 7 bases and J by 0 bases, 6 bases remained unmatched. From germline, CDR1 is WSHSY and CDR2 SAAADI. The CDR3 DNA sequence: TGCGCCAGCACCGGGACTAGCGGGACTCTAGCCAAAAACATTCAGTACTTC. It is translated as CASTGTSGTLAKNIQYF.

The sample holds a few counts of this clone. V and J are TRBV19 and TRBJ1-5, with D possibly being TRBD1 (6 bases). The V end was cut by 8 bases, the J end by 7 bases, with 18 bases between. From germline, CDR1 is LNHDA and CDR2 SQIVND (reference sequence). CDR3 size: 14 residues. The DNA of the CDR3 is TGTGCCAGTGGTAGCTCAGGGGCAGGACAGCCCCAGCATTTT. Its translation is CASGSSGAGQPQHF.

This clone was counted a few times. The genes are TRBV27 and TRBJ2-3; possible D gene TRBD2, 5 bases. The CDR3 consists of 11 residues. The V end lost 8 bases, the J end lost 5 bases, and 8 bases lay between the germline ends. Germline lookup yields CDR1 MNHEY and CDR2 SMNVEV (reference sequence). CDR3 bases: TGTGCCAGCCTTGGAGGAGATACGCAGTATTTT. Its translation is CASLGGDTQYF.

The genes are TRBV6-5 and TRBJ1-2; no reliable D call. The CDR3 has 15 residues. The V gene lost 5 bases and the J gene lost 6 bases, with 19 bases spanning the gap. Germline CDR1 is MNHEY and CDR2 is SVGAGI. CDR3 residues: CASSIRRMNMNGYTF. As DNA, the CDR3 is TGTGCCAGCAGTATCCGACGCATGAACATGAATGGCTACACCTTC.

This chain connects TRBV23-1 to TRBJ1-5, with D unclear. TRBV23-1 is treated as an ORF (open reading frame) with a function not yet certain. The CDR3 loop spans 14 amino acids. V gave up 2 bases and J gave up 5 bases, with 10 bases separating them. This CDR3 reads CASSQGRSDQPQHF. As DNA, the CDR3 is TGCGCCAGCAGTCAAGGGAGGAGCGATCAGCCCCAGCATTTT.

This clone was seen more than once but under ten times. The CDR3 bases are TGCGCCAGCAGCTGGAGAAACACTAATGAAAAACTGTTTTTT. It specifies CASSWRNTNEKLFF. This rearrangement joins TRBV5-1 to TRBJ1-4; no clear D. Per germline, CDR1 SGHRS and CDR2 YFSETQ. The CDR3 consists of 14 residues. Trimming cost V 3 bases and J 2 bases, with 8 bases left between them.

The chain links TRBV5-6 to TRBJ2-7; D is ambiguous. Germline V CDR1 and CDR2: SGHDT, YYEEEE. CDR3 size: 12 residues. The ends were cut back, 3 bases at V and 5 bases at J, with 9 bases in the middle. As DNA, the CDR3 is TGTGCCAGCAGCTGGTCTTCGAACGAGCAGTACTTC. This encodes CASSWSSNEQYF.

J is TRBJ2-1 and V is TRBV18, with TRBD1 matching 9 bases. V lost 6 bases and J lost 9; bases outside the gene matches: 9. The CDR3 totals 14 residues. The V gene's germline CDR1 is KGHSH and CDR2 LQKENI. CDR3: CASSYRDRESEQFF. Here the CDR3 DNA reads TGTGCCAGCTCCTATCGGGACAGGGAAAGTGAGCAGTTCTTC.

The rearrangement links TRBV6-6 to TRBJ2-5; no clear D. Per germline, CDR1 MNHNY and CDR2 SVGAGI (reference sequence). The CDR3 totals 9 residues. Between the trimmed V and J ends, which lost 7 bases and 7 bases, there was a span of 4 bases. The CDR3 DNA is TGTGCCAGCACAGGGACCCAGTACTTC. This translates into CASTGTQYF.

The sample holds many counts of this clone. The chain links TRBV6-1 to TRBJ2-7, with D perhaps given as TRBD1 or TRBD2 (5 bases each). Germline CDR1 and CDR2: MNHNS and SASEGT. The CDR3 is 15 amino acids. V dropped 2 bases and J dropped 6 bases, with 17 bases sitting between them. This CDR3 is CASSEWKDWGSEQYF. The CDR3 bases are TGTGCCAGCAGTGAATGGAAGGATTGGGGGAGCGAGCAGTACTTC.

This chain connects TRBV15 to TRBJ2-3; a weak D match, TRBD1 (6 bases). The V gene lost 1 base and the J gene lost 0 bases, with 11 bases spanning the gap. CDR1 and CDR2 (germline): LNHNV, YYDKDF (reference sequence). The CDR3 runs to 16 residues. The CDR3 protein is CATSRVRGYSTDTQYF. The CDR3 coding sequence is TGTGCCACCAGCAGAGTTAGGGGGTACAGCACAGATACGCAGTATTTT. The full variable domain, its missing parts supplied by reference TRBV15 and TRBJ2-3, is DAMVIQNPRYQVTQFGKPVTLSCSQTLNHNVMYWYQQKSSQAPKLLFHYYDKDFNNEADTPDNFQSRRPNTSFCFLDIRSPGLGDTAMYLCATSRVRGYSTDTQYFGPGTRLTVL.

This clone was picked up many times. The genes are TRBV18 and TRBJ2-5, with D perhaps matching TRBD1 or TRBD2 (5 bases each). V was clipped by 3 bases and J by 5 bases, with 10 bases between them. The CDR3 is 13 residues long. Germline loops: CDR1 KGHSH, CDR2 LQKENI. The CDR3 bases are TGTGCCAGCTCACCCGGGGCGAGGGAGACCCAGTACTTC. Translated, it gives CASSPGARETQYF.

This clone was recorded only once. The V and J genes are TRBV5-1 and TRBJ1-3, with D tentatively TRBD1 (6 bases). V was clipped by 2 bases and J by 4 bases, with 13 bases between them. CDR1 SGHRS and CDR2 YFSETQ come from the germline V gene. The CDR3 sequence is 15 residues long. CDR3 amino acids: CASSFWGAQGNTIYF. Written as DNA, the CDR3 is TGCGCCAGCAGCTTTTGGGGGGCGCAGGGAAACACCATATATTTT.

In its sample, this clone was seen a few times. The chain recombines TRBV6-5 with TRBJ1-2; 10 nucleotides agree with TRBD1. J was trimmed by 4 bases and V by 4 bases; bases with no gene match: 6. Per germline, CDR1 MNHEY and CDR2 SVGAGI. The CDR3 runs 15 residues. The CDR3 reads CASSSPDRGTYGYTF. CDR3 nucleotide sequence: TGTGCCAGCAGTTCCCCGGACAGGGGGACCTATGGCTACACCTTC.

This clone was counted at least ten times. The chain combines TRBV9 with TRBJ2-5; D is undetermined. Per the germline V gene, CDR1 is SGDLS and CDR2 is YYNGEE. V lost 0 bases, J lost 4 bases, and 10 bases lay in between. This CDR3 has 14 amino acids. The CDR3 sequence is CASSVAQVSETQYF. CDR3 in DNA: TGTGCCAGCAGCGTAGCGCAGGTCTCAGAGACCCAGTACTTC.

This chain joins TRBV7-2 and TRBJ1-2; D is uncertain. V lost 4 bases and J lost 2, with 14 bases in between. Germline V gene data show CDR1 as SGHTA and CDR2 as FQGNSA. The CDR3 is made up of 15 amino acids. CDR3 sequence: CASSSPVRLNYGYTF. CDR3 DNA sequence: TGTGCCAGCAGCTCCCCGGTCAGGTTAAACTATGGCTACACCTTC.

This clone was seen just once. The chain recombines TRBV11-3 with TRBJ2-7; tentative D call: TRBD2 (5 bases). The V gene lost 5 bases and the J gene lost 1 base, with 15 bases spanning the gap. Germline lookup yields CDR1 SGHNT and CDR2 YENEEA. This CDR3 contains 15 residues. CDR3 coding DNA: TGTGCCAGCAGCGTCTCTGGCGGGTATTCCTACGAGCAGTACTTC. The encoded protein is CASSVSGGYSYEQYF.

The chain joins TRBV11-2 to TRBJ2-7; 11 bases are a match to TRBD2. Germline lookup yields CDR1 SGHAT and CDR2 FQNNGV. The CDR3 contains 14 residues. With 3 bases clipped from V and 6 bases from J, the junction kept 4 bases outside the gene matches. The CDR3 nucleotides are TGTGCCAGCAGCTTTACTAGCGGGAGTGGCGAGCAGTACTTC. Translated, it gives CASSFTSGSGEQYF.

In regard to this clone: Other DNA sequences in this sample translate to the same CDR3. The V call is TRBV25-1, the J call TRBJ2-7; 7 bases align to TRBD2. Trimming at V came to 3 bases and at J to 0 bases, leaving 2 bases not matched to a gene. CDR3 length: 14 residues. CDR1 is MGHDK, CDR2 SYGVNS, per germline. CDR3: CASSESSGSYEQYF. CDR3 DNA sequence: TGTGCCAGCAGTGAGTCTAGCGGCTCCTACGAGCAGTACTTC.

The V and J genes are TRBV7-9 and TRBJ2-3, with 9 bases matching TRBD2. Germline V CDR1 and CDR2: SEHNR, FQNEAQ (reference sequence). The CDR3 has 19 amino acids. V was pared by 2 bases and J by 4 bases, with 16 bases of the junction left unmatched. The CDR3 here is CASSLPLGRREGLADTQYF. The CDR3, as DNA: TGTGCCAGCAGCTTACCCCTCGGGAGGCGGGAGGGCCTCGCAGATACGCAGTATTTT. The full variable domain, with the rest looked up from reference TRBV7-9 and TRBJ2-3, is DTGVSQNPRHKITKRGQNVTFRCDPISEHNRLYWYRQTLGQGPEFLTYFQNEAQLEKSRLLSDRFSAERPKGSFSTLEIQRTEQGDSAMYLCASSLPLGRREGLADTQYFGPGTRLTVL.

The rearrangement links TRBV19 to TRBJ2-3; 10 nucleotides match TRBD1. After removal of 3 bases from V and 4 bases from J, the junction contained 4 bases not matched to a gene. Germline assignment: CDR1 LNHDA and CDR2 SQIVND (reference sequence). The CDR3 has 15 amino acids. The CDR3 protein is CASSIMTGGADTQYF. CDR3 in DNA: TGTGCCAGTAGTATTATGACAGGGGGCGCAGATACGCAGTATTTT.

The rearrangement uses TRBV14 and TRBJ2-7; 8 bases agree with TRBD1. The CDR3 consists of 13 residues. After removal of 0 bases from V and 12 bases from J, the junction contained 7 bases not matched to a gene. Germline V CDR1 and CDR2: SGHDN, FVKESK. CDR3 protein: CASSQDRTGRRYF. The CDR3 bases are TGTGCCAGCAGCCAAGATCGGACAGGGCGCCGGTACTTC.